A selection of T cell receptor beta chains follows, all from one sample in a study of cytotoxic CD8 clonotypes in ibrutinib-treated CLL. Assay: immunoSEQ multiplex PCR; the TCRdb copy retains only in-frame clones and omits some. There are over 95,000 clones in the sample; approximately 58% occur only once, and about 40% lies in the top ten. The input for sequencing was PBMCs, taken after 24 months of ibrutinib treatment. The receptors shown here come from a human donor with chronic lymphocytic leukemia. Each CDR3 is given without its conserved first and last residue. Fields, in order: V gene, CDR3 protein.

v_call: TRBV4-1; cdr3_aa: ASSRGTGPQETQY
v_call: TRBV5-1; cdr3_aa: ASSLGEVGVNEQF
v_call: TRBV11-1; cdr3_aa: ASETDSSTDTQY
v_call: TRBV27; cdr3_aa: ASSWTSGGAYEQY
v_call: TRBV18; cdr3_aa: ASSPRTGKDNSPLH
v_call: TRBV11-2; cdr3_aa: ASSLTLRGDEQF
v_call: TRBV10-3; cdr3_aa: AISVLGGGEETQY
v_call: TRBV5-1; cdr3_aa: ASSFNRAADEQY
v_call: TRBV28; cdr3_aa: ATRGGPAGYT
v_call: TRBV4-2; cdr3_aa: ASSQGSQDVEKLF
v_call: TRBV6-5; cdr3_aa: ASRRGERQETQY
v_call: TRBV27; cdr3_aa: ASRLDGTLYEQY
v_call: TRBV7-2; cdr3_aa: ASSPTTSRNEQF
v_call: TRBV30; cdr3_aa: AWTSDTYNEQF
v_call: TRBV28; cdr3_aa: ASSGSDRGFTNQPQH
v_call: TRBV7-2; cdr3_aa: ASSLDPVRLDSGANVLT
v_call: TRBV2; cdr3_aa: ASSLRGYGYT
v_call: TRBV30; cdr3_aa: AWSVHAKLSVGSYNSPLH
v_call: TRBV18; cdr3_aa: ASSPGQVVGGGYT
v_call: TRBV9; cdr3_aa: ASSVDRGQGSGNTIY
v_call: TRBV5-1; cdr3_aa: ASSLVQYNEQF
v_call: TRBV6-5; cdr3_aa: ASSYSGGADEQF
v_call: TRBV5-1; cdr3_aa: ASSSGGTLNEQF